This T cell receptor (beta chain) comes out of a study of monozygotic twins with inflammatory bowel disease. As for this clonotype: Its specificity is unknown.

In eight separate reactions per sample, cDNA was generated. TCRalpha and TCRbeta cDNA went through nested PCRs of approximately 17 and 9 cycles, two in total. TCRdb reprocessed the 5' RACE reads and stores each CDR3 protein as one record, lacking DNA. The sample table sets out nearly 450,000 distinct CDR3 sequences. Study-wide results and limits: TCRbeta diversity (inverse Simpson) was lower in IBD patients than in healthy co-twins. Limited statistical power may explain no repertoire similarity difference between concordant and discordant twins.

CDR3 length: 14 amino acids. CDR1 is SGHRS, CDR2 YFSETQ, per germline. This receptor was obtained from a human donor with ulcerative colitis or Crohn's disease, or a healthy co-twin of an affected twin (not recorded which). The gene calls are TRBV5-1 and TRBJ1-1; the D call from TCRdb, TRBD1, cannot be confirmed without DNA. Sequencing was done on a sample of blood. This CDR3 is CASSAQGADTEAFF.